This TCR beta chain comes out of a study of T cells after posttransplantation cyclophosphamide. Profiling relied on immunoSEQ multiplex PCR, and the TCRdb table lists in-frame clones only, not all of them. This sample carries 7,000 to 8,000 clones, none of them present only once. This CDR3 region has 16 residues. The junction had 3 bases not matched to a gene; V was cut back by 2 bases and J by 2 bases. Germline-derived CDR1 and CDR2 are SGHVS and FNYEAQ. Cyclophosphamide on days +3 and +4 followed busulfan-fludarabine conditioning and a marrow graft. This clone showed up many times. The source was PBMCs, collected after allogeneic stem cell transplant with posttransplant cyclophosphamide. V gene TRBV7-6 combines with J gene TRBJ2-7, with 13 bases identical to TRBD2. The sequence came from a female patient in her fifties or sixties who received an allogeneic stem cell transplant from an unrelated donor, was CMV-positive, and had acute GVHD only. The graft donor may have given rise to some T cells. The CDR3 reads CASSLMGTSGTYEQYF. DNA of the CDR3: TGTGCCAGCAGCTTAATGGGGACTAGCGGGACCTACGAGCAGTACTTC. Drawing the rest from reference TRBV7-6 and TRBJ2-7, the complete variable domain is GAGVSQSPRYKVTKRGQDVALRCDPISGHVSLYWYRQALGQGPEFLTYFNYEAQQDKSGLPNDRFSAERPEGSISTLTIQRTEQRDSAMYRCASSLMGTSGTYEQYFGPGTRLTVT.